The source of this T cell receptor beta chain is a study of cytomegalovirus exposure and HLA in healthy donors. General observations from the study: What a later analysis showed was that several of the most significant clusters appeared linked to common viral pathogens. Through in vitro validation, a few CMV-associated chains were shown to be specific for CMV antigens. It was reported that TCR beta sequences correctly inferred the HLA-A and HLA-B alleles for most subjects.

The CDR3 length is 17 residues. Trimming shortened V by 3 bases and J by 8 bases, and 26 bases separated the two germline ends. The germline CDR1 and CDR2 sequences are SGDLS and YYNGEE. This PCR relied on a set of 60 Vbeta primers and 13 Jbeta primers. Measured with immunoSEQ multiplex PCR; TCRdb has only the in-frame clones, and not every one. The sample holds more than 60,000 clones; over 65% are singletons and the top ten take about 9.1%. With regard to this clone: Its antigen is currently unknown.

The source of this sequence is a man between 35 and 55 years old in good health and CMV-seropositive. The sequencing sample was made of PBMCs. The chain uses TRBV9 and TRBJ1-2, with a weak D call TRBD1 (5 bases). This CDR3 reads CASSEQRDSLDMGGYTF. For the CDR3, the DNA is TGTGCCAGCAGCGAACAAAGAGACAGTTTAGACATGGGGGGCTACACCTTC.